Below, 11 T cell receptor beta chains from the same sample are listed, as sequenced in a study of blood T cell repertoires in COVID-19. Clones were read by immunoSEQ multiplex PCR, and TCRdb kept only the in-frame ones, dropping some. The table lists about 110,000 clones, over 70% of them singletons. Material for sequencing was peripheral blood. The receptors stem from a human donor with acute or convalescent COVID-19. The donor label of this sample is uncertain.

The V call is TRBV6-5, the J call TRBJ1-2; TRBD1 matches at 7 bases. J gave up 3 bases and V 6 bases, and 10 bases lay outside the gene matches. CDR1 MNHEY and CDR2 SVGAGI come from the germline V gene. CDR3 length equals 15 residues. DNA of the CDR3: TGTGCCAGCAGACCGGAGAGGGGGCGGGACTATGGCTACACCTTC. Amino acids: CASRPERGRDYGYTF.

The chain joins TRBV6-6 to TRBJ2-1; 10 nucleotides line up with TRBD2. V dropped 0 bases and J dropped 6; count of bases not matched to a gene: 2. Germline V gene sequence: CDR1 MNHNY, CDR2 SVGAGI (reference sequence). CDR3 size: 15 residues. CDR3 in DNA: TGTGCCAGCAGTTACTCGGCTAGCGGGAGCAATGAGCAGTTCTTC. Protein: CASSYSASGSNEQFF.

This clone was found a few times. The chain has TRBV1 and TRBJ2-5; whether TRBD2, the table's D call, matches the DNA was not checked. TRBV1 is reported as a pseudogene. The CDR3 length is 16 residues. As DNA, the CDR3 is TGCACCAGCAGCCGAACCGGGGGGCGGTACCAAGAGACCCAGTACTTC. Translated, it gives CTSSRTGGRYQETQYF.

V is TRBV21-1 and J is TRBJ2-7; the table's D call, TRBD1, has no DNA check behind it. TRBV21-1 is annotated as a pseudogene. The length of the CDR3 is 16 residues. The CDR3 sequence is CATLLTGDRVTYEQYV. The CDR3 DNA follows: TGTGCCACTCTCCTTACTGGGGACAGGGTAACCTACGAGCAGTACGTC.

The chain combines TRBV11-2 with TRBJ1-4, with 7 bases that match TRBD1. Germline V lookup: CDR1 SGHAT, CDR2 FQNNGV. This CDR3 has 14 residues. The V gene end was trimmed by 5 bases and the J gene end by 8 bases; junction bases not matched to a gene: 8. CDR3: CASSPDRSGEKLFF. CDR3 DNA: TGTGCCAGCAGCCCGGACAGGTCAGGCGAAAAACTGTTTTTT.

Only one count was recorded for this clone. This chain joins TRBV19 and TRBJ1-5; no definite D call. V gave up 4 bases and J gave up 5 bases, with 9 bases separating them. The CDR3 totals 13 residues. Germline lookup yields CDR1 LNHDA and CDR2 SQIVND (reference sequence). The CDR3, as DNA: TGTGCCAGTAGTACCGGTTGGTATCAGCCCCAGCATTTT. Its protein product is CASSTGWYQPQHF.

A few counts support this clone. The CDR3 DNA reads as TGTGCCAGCAGTAGGGGTTTTAACTATGGCTACACCTTC. Translation: CASSRGFNYGYTF. V gene TRBV6-5 combines with J gene TRBJ1-2; D is possibly TRBD1 (5 bases). The CDR3 has 13 residues. V gave up 5 bases and J gave up 1 base, with 8 bases separating them. Germline lookup yields CDR1 MNHEY and CDR2 SVGAGI.

V and J are TRBV19 and TRBJ1-5, with 7 bases that match TRBD1. V dropped 9 bases and J dropped 2; count of bases not matched to a gene: 7. This CDR3 is 14 amino acids long. The germline gives CDR1 LNHDA, CDR2 SQIVND (reference sequence). The CDR3 DNA is TGTGCCAGCTCTCGGGACAGCCGCAATCAGCCCCAGCATTTT. It specifies CASSRDSRNQPQHF.

The chain is built from TRBV30 and TRBJ1-1, with 10 positions matching TRBD1. Germline CDR1 reads GTSNPN; CDR2 reads SVGIG (reference sequence). With V trimmed by 0 bases and J by 2 bases, 6 bases remained unmatched. The CDR3 contains 16 residues. The CDR3 DNA reads TGTGCCTGGAGTGTAGGGGACAGGGGACGAAACACTGAAGCTTTCTTT. This translates into CAWSVGDRGRNTEAFF.

This chain connects TRBV3-1 (or the pseudogene TRBV3-2) to TRBJ1-6; a weak D match, TRBD1 (6 bases). Trimming removed 4 bases from V and 4 bases from J, with 11 bases in between. The CDR3 sequence is 15 residues long. Germline V gene lookup returns CDR1 LGHDT and CDR2 YNNKEL (reference sequence). DNA of the CDR3: TGTGCCAGCAGCCCTACTCAGGGGTATAATTCACCCCTCCACTTT. It yields the protein CASSPTQGYNSPLHF.

In its sample, this clone was seen once. The CDR3 DNA follows: TGTGCCAGCAGCGTACCGGGCCAAGAGACCCAGTACTTC. It translates to CASSVPGQETQYF. The chain employs TRBV7-9 and TRBJ2-5; D gene unclear. V was trimmed by 5 bases and J by 1 base, leaving 8 bases between them. This CDR3 region has 13 residues. Germline lookup yields CDR1 SEHNR and CDR2 FQNEAQ (reference sequence).